Listed below are T cell receptor beta chains from one sample, sequenced in a study of T cell repertoires in cytomegalovirus infection. Their antigens remain unidentified. TCRdb passed the reads through MiXCR, listing each CDR3 protein once. Of some 500,000 distinct CDR3 sequences detected, around 35% appear once; the ten largest clones hold about a sixth. The material sequenced was cultured PBMCs, taken from culture after CMV antigen stimulation. The source is a human donor in good health (CMV status not recorded). Some clones in this sample may be carry-over from other donors' samples. Each CDR3 is given with its conserved first and last residue. D genes are given only for firm matches. For some rows the clone size is stated as once, few or many, or as a class when expanded; others skip it.

DNA: TGTGCCAGCAGCTTAGATCCAGGGGGGAGGTATGGCTACACCTTC
CDR3: CASSLDPGGRYGYTF
D: TRBD1
V: TRBV7-2
size: many
J: TRBJ1-2

DNA: TGTGCCAGCAGTTTTTACGGGGGGCTGGACACTGAAGCTTTCTTT
CDR3: CASSFYGGLDTEAFF
D: .
V: TRBV27
size: .
J: TRBJ1-1

DNA: TGTGCCAGCTCACCACGAGGAGGGATCGAGACCCAGTACTTC
CDR3: CASSPRGGIETQYF
D: .
V: TRBV18
size: few
J: TRBJ2-5

DNA: TGTGCCAGCAGTTACTCGCCGTGGACAGCGAACACTGAAGCTTTCTTT
CDR3: CASSYSPWTANTEAFF
D: .
V: TRBV6-5
size: .
J: TRBJ1-1

DNA: TGTGCCAGCGGCACAGGGAATCAGCCCCAGCATTTT
CDR3: CASGTGNQPQHF
D: .
V: TRBV6-2/TRBV6-3
size: few
J: TRBJ1-5

DNA: TGCAGTGCTAGTAGTTTTCTATCGGGACTAGCGGGGATGAGCACAGATACGCAGTATTTT
CDR3: CSASSFLSGLAGMSTDTQYF
D: TRBD2
V: TRBV20-1
size: .
J: TRBJ2-3

DNA: TGTGCCAGCAGCCCACGGACGTGGCAGTACGGAACCTACGAGCAGTACTTC
CDR3: CASSPRTWQYGTYEQYF
D: .
V: TRBV7-6
size: .
J: TRBJ2-7

DNA: TGCAGCGTTCCAGGACAGGGCTACGAGCAGTACTTC
CDR3: CSVPGQGYEQYF
D: TRBD1
V: TRBV29-1
size: .
J: TRBJ2-7

DNA: TGTGCCAGCAGTCCGGCGACTAGCGGGAGGACAGATACGCAGTATTTT
CDR3: CASSPATSGRTDTQYF
D: TRBD2
V: TRBV12-3/TRBV12-4
size: .
J: TRBJ2-3

DNA: TGTGCCACCAGTGATTCGAAACCGGGAGTTGAGCAGTTCTTC
CDR3: CATSDSKPGVEQFF
D: .
V: TRBV24-1
size: .
J: TRBJ2-1

DNA: TGCAGTGCTCGACTAGTTCTAGATACGCAGTATTTT
CDR3: CSARLVLDTQYF
D: .
V: TRBV20-1
size: .
J: TRBJ2-3

DNA: TGTGCCAGCAGCCCTGGGTCCTCAGATACGCAGTATTTT
CDR3: CASSPGSSDTQYF
D: .
V: TRBV11-2
size: once
J: TRBJ2-3

DNA: TGCGCCAGCAGCCCCTGGGCGGGAGGGTTCAATGAGCAGTTCTTC
CDR3: CASSPWAGGFNEQFF
D: TRBD2
V: TRBV4-1
size: .
J: TRBJ2-1

DNA: TGTGCCAGCAGCCTACGACTAGAGAGCACAGATACGCAGTATTTT
CDR3: CASSLRLESTDTQYF
D: .
V: TRBV5-3
size: .
J: TRBJ2-3

DNA: TGCGCCAGCAGCTTGGCCAATCGTGGACTAGCGGGAGTTGGGACCCAGTACTTC
CDR3: CASSLANRGLAGVGTQYF
D: TRBD2
V: TRBV5-1
size: .
J: TRBJ2-5

DNA: TGTGCCAGCAGCTTAGGTTCCGGGACAGGGATTGAAAAACTGTTTTTT
CDR3: CASSLGSGTGIEKLFF
D: TRBD1
V: TRBV7-8
size: .
J: TRBJ1-4

DNA: TGTGCCAGCAGCTTAGCTTTCCCTGCAACTAATGAAAAACTGTTTTTT
CDR3: CASSLAFPATNEKLFF
D: .
V: TRBV7-2
size: many
J: TRBJ1-4

DNA: TGTGCCAGCAGTTTATCCTTGATACAGGGTCCCGGGGAGCTGTTTTTT
CDR3: CASSLSLIQGPGELFF
D: .
V: TRBV27
size: .
J: TRBJ2-2

DNA: TGTGCCAGCAGCTTAGAGGCCTGGAGTTCACCCCTCCACTTT
CDR3: CASSLEAWSSPLHF
D: .
V: TRBV7-9
size: .
J: TRBJ1-6

DNA: TGTGCCAGCAGCCCCTTGAGCGGGAGAGGCTCAGATACGCAGTATTTT
CDR3: CASSPLSGRGSDTQYF
D: TRBD2
V: TRBV14
size: .
J: TRBJ2-3

DNA: TGCGCCAGCAGCTTCCAGGGTAAGGGGGCACGGAATTCACCCCTCCACTTT
CDR3: CASSFQGKGARNSPLHF
D: TRBD1
V: TRBV4-1
size: .
J: TRBJ1-6

DNA: TGTGCCAGCTCGGATTCCTCGGGGGTTAGCTATGCGCCTAGCAATCAGCCCCAGCATTTT
CDR3: CASSDSSGVSYAPSNQPQHF
D: .
V: TRBV18
size: few
J: TRBJ1-5